This T cell receptor (beta chain) appears in the sequencing data of a study of shared clonotypes between healthy human individuals. Study-wide results and caveats: Limitation of the genetic and exposure-history diversity represented came from the few donors.

This CDR3 is 16 amino acids long. This table comes from immunoSEQ multiplex PCR, and its TCRdb copy is limited to in-frame clones, with some not included. The table lists approximately 480,000 clones, nearly 80% of them singletons. Notes on this clone: The antigen remains unidentified.

The origin of this receptor is a woman between 35 and 50 years old in good health. Some clones in this sample may be carry-over from other donors' samples. Sequenced material: PBMCs. The genes are TRBV12-2 and TRBJ1-5; TRBD1, the table's D call, was not compared with the DNA. TRBV12-2 is a documented pseudogene. The CDR3 protein is CASRLRTPRLNQPQHF. CDR3 coding DNA: TGTGCAAGTCGCTTGCGGACACCGCGATTAAATCAGCCCCAGCATTTT.